This TCR beta chain was captured by sequencing in a study of blood T cells in healthy people across ages. Notes on the study in general: TCR beta diversity per million T cells fell roughly linearly with age.

The use of a sample-barcoded 5' primer and a J-beta primer mix characterized a second PCR of roughly 6 to 11 cycles. In TCRdb, the 5' RACE reads were re-called with MiXCR into one record per CDR3 protein. The table lists 550,000 to 700,000 distinct CDR3 sequences, approximately 25% of them singletons, with about 18% in the top ten. The CDR3 covers 15 residues. Germline CDR1 reads PRHDT; CDR2 reads FYEKMQ (reference sequence). V dropped 0 bases and J dropped 2; count of bases not matched to a gene: 3. A note on this clonotype: Its antigen is undetermined.

The sequencing input was blood. V is TRBV13 and J is TRBJ2-5; TRBD1 aligns across 7 bases. The source is a woman between 70 and 85 years old in good health. CDR3 region: CASSLGGTEQETQYF. For the CDR3, the DNA is TGTGCCAGCAGCTTAGGGGGGACAGAGCAAGAGACCCAGTACTTC.